Listed below are T cell receptor beta chains from one sample, sequenced in a study of blood T cell repertoires in COVID-19. The table came from immunoSEQ multiplex PCR; TCRdb's copy has only in-frame clones and leaves some out. The sample yields 350,000 to 450,000 clones, approximately 89% seen once. The sample comprised PBMCs or T cells enriched from blood (not recorded which). The source of these receptors is a woman between 40 and 50 years old who had been exposed to COVID-19. CDR3s include the opening cysteine and the closing phenylalanine or tryptophan. The D gene is left open where the match is weak. Size is omitted from some rows. Given values are once, few, many or a class for expanded clones.

abundance: once; v_gene: TRBV7-9; len: 15; d_gene: TRBD1; j_gene: TRBJ1-2; CDR3aa: CASSLQGGAVYGYTF; CDR3nt: TGTGCCAGCAGCCTGCAAGGGGGCGCAGTCTATGGCTACACCTTC
abundance: -; v_gene: TRBV29-1; len: 15; d_gene: TRBD2; j_gene: TRBJ2-7; CDR3aa: CSVLGGREGGYEQYF; CDR3nt: TGCAGCGTTTTAGGTGGGAGGGAAGGAGGCTACGAGCAGTACTTC
abundance: -; v_gene: TRBV6-1; len: 17; d_gene: TRBD1; j_gene: TRBJ1-3; CDR3aa: CASSALTSQGAGNTIYF; CDR3nt: TGTGCCAGCAGTGCCCTCACATCGCAGGGGGCTGGAAACACCATATATTTT
abundance: -; v_gene: TRBV15; len: 15; d_gene: TRBD1; j_gene: TRBJ1-5; CDR3aa: CATSTRRTGVQPQHF; CDR3nt: TGTGCCACCAGCACCCGACGGACAGGGGTTCAGCCCCAGCATTTT
abundance: -; v_gene: TRBV3-1/TRBV3-2; len: 14; d_gene: TRBD1; j_gene: TRBJ2-7; CDR3aa: CASSRGTGVHEQYF; CDR3nt: TGTGCCAGCAGCCGGGGGACAGGGGTCCACGAGCAGTACTTC
abundance: -; v_gene: TRBV19; len: 15; d_gene: -; j_gene: TRBJ1-5; CDR3aa: CASTEDTTSNQPQHF; CDR3nt: TGTGCCAGTACCGAGGACACCACAAGCAATCAGCCCCAGCATTTT
abundance: once; v_gene: TRBV11-3; len: 17; d_gene: -; j_gene: TRBJ1-2; CDR3aa: CASTETRDKRTNYGYTF; CDR3nt: TGTGCCAGCACCGAAACCCGGGACAAGCGGACTAACTATGGCTACACCTTC
abundance: -; v_gene: TRBV6-1; len: 15; d_gene: -; j_gene: TRBJ1-5; CDR3aa: CASSEIPTGRQPQHF; CDR3nt: TGTGCCAGCAGTGAAATACCGACGGGGAGACAGCCCCAGCATTTT
abundance: -; v_gene: TRBV30; len: 12; d_gene: -; j_gene: TRBJ2-3; CDR3aa: CAWTPSTDTQYF; CDR3nt: TGTGCCTGGACCCCGAGCACAGATACGCAGTATTTT
abundance: -; v_gene: TRBV19; len: 19; d_gene: TRBD1; j_gene: TRBJ2-7; CDR3aa: CASSMQGQGLLGSANEQYF; CDR3nt: TGTGCCAGTAGTATGCAGGGACAGGGCCTCCTTGGAAGTGCGAACGAGCAGTACTTC
abundance: -; v_gene: TRBV11-3; len: 16; d_gene: TRBD1; j_gene: TRBJ1-1; CDR3aa: CASSSRGGDRGRKAFF; CDR3nt: TGTGCCAGCAGCTCCCGAGGGGGGGACAGGGGGAGGAAAGCTTTCTTT
abundance: -; v_gene: TRBV11-3; len: 15; d_gene: TRBD2; j_gene: TRBJ2-1; CDR3aa: CASSLRPSGSNEQFF; CDR3nt: TGTGCCAGCAGCTTACGTCCTAGCGGGAGCAATGAGCAGTTCTTC
abundance: -; v_gene: TRBV19; len: 16; d_gene: -; j_gene: TRBJ1-1; CDR3aa: CASSIATGRTNTEAFF; CDR3nt: TGTGCCAGTAGTATAGCAACGGGGAGGACGAACACTGAAGCTTTCTTT
abundance: few; v_gene: TRBV5-4; len: 14; d_gene: TRBD1; j_gene: TRBJ1-2; CDR3aa: CASSLTGGSDGYTF; CDR3nt: TGTGCCAGCAGCTTAACAGGGGGCAGCGATGGCTACACCTTC
abundance: -; v_gene: TRBV5-5; len: 15; d_gene: TRBD1; j_gene: TRBJ2-2; CDR3aa: CASSPGQGITGELFF; CDR3nt: TGTGCCAGCAGCCCGGGACAGGGGATCACCGGGGAGCTGTTTTTT
abundance: -; v_gene: TRBV19; len: 16; d_gene: -; j_gene: TRBJ1-2; CDR3aa: CASSMAVGRPNYGYTF; CDR3nt: TGTGCCAGTAGTATGGCTGTGGGGAGACCTAACTATGGCTACACCTTC
abundance: -; v_gene: TRBV7-9; len: 14; d_gene: -; j_gene: TRBJ1-6; CDR3aa: CASSLTGESSPLHF; CDR3nt: TGTGCCAGCAGCTTAACGGGGGAGAGTTCACCCCTCCACTTT
abundance: -; v_gene: TRBV6-1; len: 18; d_gene: TRBD2; j_gene: TRBJ2-5; CDR3aa: CASSEGTSGGPPLETQYF; CDR3nt: TGTGCCAGCAGTGAAGGGACTAGCGGGGGACCTCCGTTAGAGACCCAGTACTTC
abundance: -; v_gene: TRBV6-5; len: 15; d_gene: -; j_gene: TRBJ1-4; CDR3aa: CASSPLGEGNEKLFF; CDR3nt: TGTGCCAGCAGCCCCTTAGGAGAGGGTAATGAAAAACTGTTTTTT
abundance: -; v_gene: TRBV9; len: 18; d_gene: TRBD1; j_gene: TRBJ1-3; CDR3aa: CASSVGIQDRGFQNTIYF; CDR3nt: TGTGCCAGCAGCGTAGGCATTCAGGACAGGGGATTCCAGAACACCATATATTTT
abundance: -; v_gene: TRBV18; len: 17; d_gene: TRBD2; j_gene: TRBJ2-1; CDR3aa: CASSPQSGGEDYNEQFF; CDR3nt: TGTGCCAGCTCACCACAGAGCGGGGGGGAAGACTACAATGAGCAGTTCTTC
abundance: once; v_gene: TRBV6-5; len: 13; d_gene: TRBD1; j_gene: TRBJ1-5; CDR3aa: CASSLQGKQPQHF; CDR3nt: TGTGCCAGCAGTTTACAGGGGAAACAGCCCCAGCATTTT
abundance: -; v_gene: TRBV5-4; len: 14; d_gene: -; j_gene: TRBJ1-1; CDR3aa: CASRLWGADTEAFF; CDR3nt: TGTGCCAGCCGCCTCTGGGGCGCGGACACTGAAGCTTTCTTT
abundance: -; v_gene: TRBV3-1/TRBV3-2; len: 18; d_gene: -; j_gene: TRBJ1-6; CDR3aa: CASSQEDWWAEYLLPLHF; CDR3nt: TGTGCCAGCAGCCAAGAGGACTGGTGGGCAGAGTATTTATTACCCCTCCACTTT
abundance: -; v_gene: TRBV7-2; len: 13; d_gene: -; j_gene: TRBJ1-2; CDR3aa: CASSLHRSYGYTF; CDR3nt: TGTGCCAGCAGCTTGCACAGGTCATATGGCTACACCTTC
abundance: -; v_gene: TRBV12-5; len: 15; d_gene: TRBD2; j_gene: TRBJ2-1; CDR3aa: CASGRGTSGSNEQFF; CDR3nt: TGTGCTAGTGGTCGTGGGACTAGCGGATCTAATGAGCAGTTCTTC
abundance: -; v_gene: TRBV30; len: 12; d_gene: TRBD1; j_gene: TRBJ1-2; CDR3aa: CAWGSTGGGYTF; CDR3nt: TGTGCCTGGGGGAGTACAGGGGGTGGCTACACCTTC
abundance: -; v_gene: TRBV18; len: 13; d_gene: -; j_gene: TRBJ2-3; CDR3aa: CASSTGSTDTQYF; CDR3nt: TGTGCCAGCTCAACGGGGTCCACAGATACGCAGTATTTT
abundance: -; v_gene: TRBV29-1; len: 14; d_gene: TRBD1; j_gene: TRBJ2-3; CDR3aa: CSVGQGPYTDTQYF; CDR3nt: TGCAGCGTAGGACAGGGGCCCTACACAGATACGCAGTATTTT
abundance: -; v_gene: TRBV30; len: 13; d_gene: TRBD1; j_gene: TRBJ1-1; CDR3aa: CAWSVGQGTEAFF; CDR3nt: TGTGCCTGGAGTGTAGGACAGGGAACTGAAGCTTTCTTT
abundance: -; v_gene: TRBV6-6; len: 13; d_gene: -; j_gene: TRBJ1-1; CDR3aa: CASSYGGYTEAFF; CDR3nt: TGTGCCAGCAGTTACGGGGGCTACACTGAAGCTTTCTTT
abundance: -; v_gene: TRBV25-1; len: 14; d_gene: TRBD1; j_gene: TRBJ1-4; CDR3aa: CASRQQGANEKLFF; CDR3nt: TGTGCCAGCAGGCAGCAGGGGGCTAATGAAAAACTGTTTTTT
abundance: -; v_gene: TRBV11-3; len: 15; d_gene: TRBD2; j_gene: TRBJ2-7; CDR3aa: CASSLDASGIGEQYF; CDR3nt: TGTGCCAGCAGCTTAGACGCTAGCGGGATTGGTGAGCAGTACTTC
abundance: -; v_gene: TRBV20-1; len: 10; d_gene: -; j_gene: TRBJ1-1; CDR3aa: CSASAGHAFF; CDR3nt: TGCAGTGCTTCGGCTGGACACGCTTTCTTT
abundance: -; v_gene: TRBV12-3/TRBV12-4; len: 12; d_gene: -; j_gene: TRBJ2-7; CDR3aa: CASGRRLGEQYF; CDR3nt: TGTGCCAGCGGACGGAGGCTCGGGGAGCAGTACTTC